These 19 T cell receptor beta chains share one sample of origin, sequenced in a study of T cells in Graves' hyperthyroidism and ophthalmopathy. Amplification of TCR beta CDR3 regions used RNA as the template. Using the HTBI primer set, a first-round RT-PCR was run on the TCR CDR3. One entry per CDR3 protein, called by TCRdb with MiXCR from the multiplex PCR reads. The sample comprises about 560,000 distinct CDR3 sequences, roughly 17% of which are singletons, and about 17% rests with the top ten. Sequenced input: blood. These receptors all come from a woman younger than 35 with Graves' hyperthyroidism.

V gene TRBV6-1 combines with J gene TRBJ2-1, with 7 bases fitting TRBD2. Germline V gene sequence: CDR1 MNHNS, CDR2 SASEGT. The CDR3 runs to 16 residues. J gave up 5 bases and V 6 bases, and 13 bases lay outside the gene matches. The chain's CDR3 is CASRRISGFSDNEQFF. The CDR3, as DNA: TGTGCCAGCAGACGCATTAGCGGGTTTAGCGACAATGAGCAGTTCTTC.

There are many counts of this clonotype. This sequence joins TRBV5-5 and TRBJ2-1; D tentatively reads TRBD1 or TRBD2 (5 bases each). The CDR3 spans 14 residues. V lost 2 bases to trimming and J lost 8 bases, with 14 bases between them. Germline CDR1 SGHKS, CDR2 YYEKEE (reference sequence). The CDR3 sequence: CASSFELGTHEQFF. The DNA of the CDR3 is TGTGCCAGCAGCTTTGAGCTAGGGACCCATGAGCAGTTCTTC.

This clonotype was counted ten times or more. The chain has TRBV28 and TRBJ1-5; D is unresolved. Germline V gene data show CDR1 as MDHEN and CDR2 as SYDVKM. The CDR3 is 13 amino acids. V lost 6 bases and J 0 bases, leaving 6 bases between the germline ends. CDR3 bases: TGTGCCAGCAGGCTACTTAGCAATCAGCCCCAGCATTTT. Encoded protein: CASRLLSNQPQHF.

V and J are TRBV6-2 or TRBV6-3 and TRBJ2-2; D unresolved. V was pared by 0 bases and J by 4 bases, with 9 bases between. In germline, CDR1 is MNHEY, CDR2 SVGEGT. The CDR3 loop spans 15 amino acids. Here the CDR3 DNA reads TGTGCCAGCAGTTACTCGATTAGACCCACCGGGGAGCTGTTTTTT. Its protein product is CASSYSIRPTGELFF.

This clonotype was detected a few times. The chain carries TRBV7-9 and TRBJ2-2; D gene unclear. The CDR3 loop spans 11 amino acids. The V gene's germline CDR1 is SEHNR and CDR2 FQNEAQ (reference sequence). The germline V and J ends were trimmed by 11 bases and 8 bases, with 12 bases remaining between them. CDR3 DNA: TGTGCCGTCTATTTGGCGGGGGAGCTGTTTTTT. Its protein product is CAVYLAGELFF.

In its sample, this clonotype was seen many times. The chain uses TRBV6-1 and TRBJ2-3, with TRBD2 identical over 14 bases. V shed 6 bases, J shed 4 bases, and the junction held 9 bases outside the gene matches. Germline assignment: CDR1 MNHNS and CDR2 SASEGT. CDR3 size: 17 residues. The CDR3 loop is CASSALSGLAGADTQYF. As DNA, the CDR3 is TGTGCCAGCAGCGCCCTCTCGGGACTAGCGGGAGCAGATACGCAGTATTTT.

The chain links TRBV10-2 to TRBJ2-3; tentative D call: TRBD2 (6 bases). The germline CDR1 and CDR2 sequences are WSHSY and SAAADI. The CDR3 has 14 residues. Trimming took 8 bases from V and 2 from J, leaving 14 bases between them. CDR3 loop: CASCPGLNTDTQYF. The CDR3 DNA sequence: TGCGCCAGCTGTCCGGGACTGAACACAGATACGCAGTATTTT.

The chain combines TRBV24-1 with TRBJ2-7, with a possible D match to TRBD1 (6 bases). The CDR3 contains 15 residues. Trimming took 4 bases from V and 0 from J, leaving 12 bases between them. CDR1 KGHDR and CDR2 SFDVKD come from the germline V gene. CDR3 DNA: TGTGCCACCAGTGACCCCACCAGGGGCTCCTACGAGCAGTACTTC. Encoded protein: CATSDPTRGSYEQYF.

This clonotype was found a few times. V and J are TRBV30 and TRBJ2-5; D call uncertain. V was cut by 3 bases and J by 0 bases, with 20 bases left in between. This CDR3 has 17 amino acids. Germline CDR1 and CDR2: GTSNPN and SVGIG (reference sequence). The chain's CDR3 is CAWRGPRPQSHQETQYF. CDR3 DNA sequence: TGTGCCTGGAGGGGCCCCAGACCACAGAGCCACCAAGAGACCCAGTACTTC.

This clonotype has a count of ten or more. This chain uses TRBV28 with TRBJ2-1, with TRBD1 identical over 8 bases. Germline trimming cut 5 bases from V and 4 bases from J; bases unmatched to any gene: 10. This CDR3 comprises 16 residues. Germline CDR1 MDHEN, CDR2 SYDVKM. CDR3 protein: CASSQDRGNRYNEQFF. CDR3 sequence (DNA): TGTGCCAGCAGTCAAGACAGGGGCAACCGTTACAATGAGCAGTTCTTC.

This clonotype was counted only a few times. V is TRBV29-1 and J is TRBJ2-4, with 9 nucleotides matching TRBD2. CDR3 length equals 14 residues. Trimming cost V 7 bases and J 6 bases; bases outside gene matches: 10. Germline V CDR1 and CDR2: SQVTM, ANQGSEA. CDR3 amino acids: CSADPGTSRNIQYF. Written as DNA, the CDR3 is TGCAGCGCTGATCCCGGGACTAGCAGAAACATTCAGTACTTC.

This chain uses TRBV6-2 or TRBV6-3 with TRBJ2-1, with 9 bases that match TRBD2. The CDR3 is 16 amino acids. Unmatched junction bases numbered 10, after V lost 4 bases and J lost 6 bases. Germline CDR1 and CDR2: MNHEY and SVGEGT. The CDR3 DNA reads TGTGCCAGCAGTTCCCAAGATTTTAGCGGGGGCAATGAGCAGTTCTTC. Translating gives CASSSQDFSGGNEQFF.

This rearrangement joins TRBV5-1 to TRBJ1-5; no clear D. The V and J ends lost 4 bases and 1 base respectively, with 12 bases between them. Germline assignment: CDR1 SGHRS and CDR2 YFSETQ. CDR3 length: 15 residues. DNA for the CDR3: TGCGCCAGCAGCCTGACTGGGCAGAGCAATCAGCCCCAGCATTTT. Protein sequence: CASSLTGQSNQPQHF.

This clonotype turned up a few times. The V and J genes are TRBV3-1 and TRBJ2-3; TRBD2 agrees at 11 bases. The J segment lost 1 base and the V segment lost 5 bases, leaving 8 bases of the junction unmatched. Germline loops: CDR1 LGHDT, CDR2 YNNKEL (reference sequence). The CDR3 contains 17 residues. In DNA form, the CDR3 reads TGTGCCAGCAGCACTTCCGCGGGACTAGCGGGCACAGATACGCAGTATTTT. The encoded protein is CASSTSAGLAGTDTQYF.

As for this clonotype: A much larger clone differs by one base, so this may be a read error. V usage is TRBV20-1 and J usage is TRBJ2-2, with D perhaps TRBD1 (6 bases). The V gene lost 6 bases and the J gene lost 3 bases, with 14 bases spanning the gap. The CDR3 consists of 14 residues. CDR1 is DFQATT and CDR2 is SNEGSKA in the germline V gene (reference sequence). CDR3 sequence: CSANDRRYTGELFF. As DNA, the CDR3 is TGCAGTGCAAACGACAGGAGGTACACCGGGGAGCTGTTTTTT.

Here the CDR3 reads CATSDPQQGANEKLFF. The DNA for the CDR3 is TGTGCCACCAGTGACCCCCAACAGGGGGCTAATGAAAAACTGTTTTTT. This chain links TRBV24-1 with TRBJ1-4; 8 bases map to TRBD1. There are 16 residues in the CDR3. V lost 4 bases to trimming and J lost 3 bases; unmatched junction nucleotides: 6. Per the germline V gene, CDR1 is KGHDR and CDR2 is SFDVKD.

This clonotype was seen at least ten times. J is TRBJ2-3 and V is TRBV3-1; D not resolved. V was shortened by 1 base and J by 4 bases, with 12 bases between the two germline ends. The CDR3 length is 15 residues. The germline V gene has CDR1 LGHDT and CDR2 YNNKEL (reference sequence). CDR3 coding DNA: TGTGCCAGCAGCCAAGGGGCTACTGTAGCAGATACGCAGTATTTT. It codes for CASSQGATVADTQYF.

In this sample, this clonotype turned up many times. The chain links TRBV15 to TRBJ2-3; 7 bases agree with TRBD2. V trimming: 0 bases; J trimming: 4 bases; junction bases outside the gene matches: 7. This CDR3 region has 16 residues. Germline assignment: CDR1 LNHNV and CDR2 YYDKDF (reference sequence). CDR3 protein: CATSRESGGGADTQYF. As DNA, the CDR3 is TGTGCCACCAGCAGAGAATCTGGGGGGGGGGCAGATACGCAGTATTTT.

At least ten counts were recorded for this clonotype. The genes are TRBV24-1 and TRBJ2-5; 8 bases match TRBD1. This CDR3 contains 15 residues. The trim removed 1 base at V and 5 bases at J, leaving 5 bases unmatched. Germline V lookup: CDR1 KGHDR, CDR2 SFDVKD. CDR3 sequence (DNA): TGTGCCACCAGTGATTTCGACAGGGGATACGAGACCCAGTACTTC. This translates into CATSDFDRGYETQYF.